One TCR beta chain is described in this entry. The sample originates from a study of shared clonotypes between healthy human individuals. Across the study: The plates for each donor numbered three CD4 naive, three CD4 memory, two CD8 naive and one CD8 memory.

Naive CD8 cells comprised CD45RO-negative, CCR7-positively selected cells, excluding terminally differentiated effector memory CD45RA+ cells. Original data processing: ImmunoSEQ junction-only sequences lacked quality scores, so their filtering differed. The assay was immunoSEQ multiplex PCR, and TCRdb's table has in-frame clones only and misses some. V, J and clone size are taken as reported in that table, and D and trimming were inferred from the DNA itself. The sample lists millions of clones, approximately 94% occurring once. Germline V gives CDR1 MGHRA, CDR2 YSYEKL. The CDR3 runs to 14 residues. Trimming took off 1 base at V and 6 bases at J, with 9 bases between the two ends.

The chain links TRBV4-1 to TRBJ2-2; no clear D. Specimen: naive CD8+ T cells sorted from blood. The TCR comes from a man aged 18 to 29 in good health. The CDR3 DNA reads as TGCGCCAGCAGCCAAGTTATGGATGCCGGGGAGCTGTTTTTT. Translated: CASSQVMDAGELFF.